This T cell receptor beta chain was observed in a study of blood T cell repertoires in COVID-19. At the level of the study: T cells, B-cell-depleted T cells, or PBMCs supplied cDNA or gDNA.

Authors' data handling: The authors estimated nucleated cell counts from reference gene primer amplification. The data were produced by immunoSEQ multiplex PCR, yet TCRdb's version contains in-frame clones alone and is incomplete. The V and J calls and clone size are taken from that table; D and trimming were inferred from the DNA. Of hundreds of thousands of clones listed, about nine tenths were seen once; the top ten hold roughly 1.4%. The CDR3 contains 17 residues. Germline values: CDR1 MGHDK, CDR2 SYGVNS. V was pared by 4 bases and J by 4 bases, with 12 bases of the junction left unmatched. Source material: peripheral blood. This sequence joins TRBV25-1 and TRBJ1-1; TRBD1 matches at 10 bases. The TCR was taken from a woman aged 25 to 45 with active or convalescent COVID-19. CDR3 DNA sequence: TGTGCCAGCAGTGGATCGGGACAGGGGTTGGATGGCACTGAAGCTTTCTTT. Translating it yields CASSGSGQGLDGTEAFF. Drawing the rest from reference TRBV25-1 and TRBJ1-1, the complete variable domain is EADIYQTPRYLVIGTGKKITLECSQTMGHDKMYWYQQDPGMELHLIHYSYGVNSTEKGDLSSESTVSRIRTEHFPLTLESARPSHTSQYLCASSGSGQGLDGTEAFFGQGTRLTVV.